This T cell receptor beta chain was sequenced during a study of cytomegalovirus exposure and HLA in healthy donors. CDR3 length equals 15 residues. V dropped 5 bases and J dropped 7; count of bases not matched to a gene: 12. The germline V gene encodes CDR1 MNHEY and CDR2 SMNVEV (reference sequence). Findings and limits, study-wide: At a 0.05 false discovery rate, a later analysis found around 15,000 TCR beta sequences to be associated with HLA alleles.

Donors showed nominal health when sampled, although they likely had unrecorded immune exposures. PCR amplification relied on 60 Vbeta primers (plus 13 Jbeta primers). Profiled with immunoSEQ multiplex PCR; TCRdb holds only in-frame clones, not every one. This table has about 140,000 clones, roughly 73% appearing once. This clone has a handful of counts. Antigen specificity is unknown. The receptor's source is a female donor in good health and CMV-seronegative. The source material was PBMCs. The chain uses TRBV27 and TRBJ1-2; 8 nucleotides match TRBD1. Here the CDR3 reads CASSPRTGSTCGYTF. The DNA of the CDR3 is TGTGCCAGCAGTCCCCGGACAGGGAGTACATGTGGCTACACCTTC.